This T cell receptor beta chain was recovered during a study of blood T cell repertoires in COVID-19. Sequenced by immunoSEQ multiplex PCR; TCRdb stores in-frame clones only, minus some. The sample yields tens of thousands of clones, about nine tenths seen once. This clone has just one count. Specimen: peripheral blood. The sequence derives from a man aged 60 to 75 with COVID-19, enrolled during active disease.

CDR3 sequence: CASSPRGNEQYF. CDR3 DNA: TGTGCCAGCTCACCTAGGGGCAACGAGCAGTACTTC. The rearrangement uses TRBV18 and TRBJ2-7; tentatively, D is TRBD1 (5 bases). The CDR3 spans 12 residues. CDR1 KGHSH and CDR2 LQKENI come from the germline V gene. The ends were cut back, 3 bases at V and 5 bases at J, with 8 bases in the middle.